The rows below give T cell receptor delta chains drawn from one sample of a study of gamma-delta T cells after stem cell transplantation. TCRdb fed the RT-PCR reads to CATT. The sample has about 11,000 delta-chain clones; 1% to 1.5% are singletons. Sequencing used gamma-delta T cells. All receptors derive from a human donor. It is not recorded whose cells these are; they may come from a transplant donor. Both conserved end residues are part of each CDR3. The D gene is left open where the match is weak. Where a row states a size, it is once, few, many or the class of an expanded clone; other rows omit it.

TRDJ3 | many | TRDV2 | TRDD3 | TGTGCCTGTGACAGAGTACTGGGGGATTCTAGCTCCTGGGACACCCGACAGATGTTTTTC | CACDRVLGDSSSWDTRQMFF
TRDJ1 | medium-sized | TRDV2 | TRDD3 | TGTGCCTGTGACACCGTCTGGGGGACCCTATACACCGATAAACTCATCTTT | CACDTVWGTLYTDKLIF
TRDJ1 | large | TRDV2 | TRDD3 | TGTGCCTGTGACCCCTGGGGGATAGTCACCGATAAACTCATCTTT | CACDPWGIVTDKLIF
TRDJ1 | - | TRDV2 | TRDD3 | TGTGCCTGTGACACCGCCTCCTGGGCTGGGGGATTAGTGTCCGATAAACTCATCTTT | CACDTASWAGGLVSDKLIF
TRDJ1 | many | TRDV2 | TRDD3 | TGTGCCTGTGACACGGTCTGGGGGAATCCGAAGAACACCGATAAACTCATCTTT | CACDTVWGNPKNTDKLIF
TRDJ1 | many | TRDV2 | TRDD3 | TGTGCCTGTGACACCGTCCTTCCTTCCAAACTGGGGGATCCCGGCCGGGACACCGATAAACTCATCTTT | CACDTVLPSKLGDPGRDTDKLIF
TRDJ1 | few | TRDV2 | TRDD3 | TGTGCCTGTGACCCTATACTGGGGGATATCCGCGGCACCGATAAACTCATCTTT | CACDPILGDIRGTDKLIF
TRDJ1 | many | TRDV2 | TRDD3 | TGTGCCTGTGACACCGCGGAACTGGGGGACACCGATAAACTCATCTTT | CACDTAELGDTDKLIF
TRDJ1 | medium-sized | TRDV2 | TRDD3 | TGTGCCTGTGATTCCGTACTGGGGGATATTGAAACCGATAAACTCATCTTT | CACDSVLGDIETDKLIF
TRDJ1 | many | TRDV2 | TRDD3 | TGTGCCTGTGACACCGTTGCAGGGGGGATACGCAGGCTAAATACCGATAAACTCATCTTT | CACDTVAGGIRRLNTDKLIF
TRDJ3 | many | TRDV2 | TRDD3 | TGTGCCTGTGACTTCGTACTGGGGGATACGAACGCCTGGGACACCCGACAGATGTTTTTC | CACDFVLGDTNAWDTRQMFF
TRDJ1 | medium-sized | TRDV2 | TRDD3 | TGTGCCTGTGATCCTTTACTGGGGGATAACACCGATAAACTCATCTTT | CACDPLLGDNTDKLIF
TRDJ1 | many | TRDV1 | TRDD3 | TGTGCTCTTGGGGAATTAGTCGAACCCTCAGTCCTGTACTGGGGGATAAGGTACCTTCACACCGATAAACTCATCTTT | CALGELVEPSVLYWGIRYLHTDKLIF
TRDJ1 | medium-sized | TRDV2 | - | TGTGCCTGTGACACTGTGGGGGGCTACACCGATAAACTCATCTTT | CACDTVGGYTDKLIF
TRDJ1 | medium-sized | TRDV2 | TRDD3 | TGTGCCTGTGACAACTGGGGGATTCATAAACTCATCTTT | CACDNWGIHKLIF
TRDJ1 | medium-sized | TRDV2 | TRDD3 | TGTGCCTGTGACTCCGTACTGGGGGATGTCGATAAACTCATCTTT | CACDSVLGDVDKLIF
TRDJ1 | many | TRDV2 | - | TGTGCCTGTGACGGCCTGGGGACCCACAACGGCACCGATAAACTCATCTTT | CACDGLGTHNGTDKLIF
TRDJ1 | few | TRDV2 | - | TGTGCCTGTGACACCGTAGGATTATCTGGGTCCACGGGCACCGATAAACTCATCTTT | CACDTVGLSGSTGTDKLIF
TRDJ1 | many | TRDV2 | TRDD3 | TGTGCCTGTGACACCGTACTGGGGGCCACGTACACCGATAAACTCATCTTT | CACDTVLGATYTDKLIF
TRDJ1 | many | TRDV2 | TRDD3 | TGTGCCTGTGACGCCGTACTGGGGCCGACAAAACTCATCTTT | CACDAVLGPTKLIF
TRDJ3 | many | TRDV2 | - | TGTGCCTGTGACACCGTTCCCCCAAGGGGGGAGAGGGCAGGCTGGGACACCCGACAGATGTTTTTC | CACDTVPPRGERAGWDTRQMFF
TRDJ1 | few | TRDV2 | TRDD3 | TGTGCCTGTTACCCTCTGGGGGATACAAGGCCAGGTGTGGCCGATAAACTCATCTTT | CACYPLGDTRPGVADKLIF
TRDJ1 | few | TRDV2 | TRDD3 | TGTGCCTGTGCCGGACTGGGGGATGGATACGATAAACTCATCTTT | CACAGLGDGYDKLIF
TRDJ3 | few | TRDV2 | TRDD3 | TGTGCCTGTGACACCGCGGGAAGTACTGGGGGGACCTCCTGGGACACCCGACAGATGTTTTTC | CACDTAGSTGGTSWDTRQMFF
TRDJ1 | medium-sized | TRDV2 | TRDD3 | TGTGCCTGTTCACCACTGGGGGATAGGTCCGATAAACTCATCTTT | CACSPLGDRSDKLIF
TRDJ1 | many | TRDV2 | TRDD3 | TGTGCCTGTGACACTTTACTGGGGGATACTTCTCCGTACACCGATAAACTCATCTTT | CACDTLLGDTSPYTDKLIF
TRDJ1 | medium-sized | TRDV2 | - | TGTGCCTGTGAGCTCGTTCGGCGGCCGGATAGGCCGACCGATAAACTCATCTTT | CACELVRRPDRPTDKLIF
TRDJ3 | - | TRDV2 | TRDD3 | TGTGCCTGTGACACCCTGCTGGGGGATACCCCTTCCCGGGACACCCGACAGATGTTTTTC | CACDTLLGDTPSRDTRQMFF
TRDJ3 | many | TRDV2 | TRDD3 | TGTGCCTGTGACACCGTACTGGGGGATACCTCGAATAGCTCCTGGGACACCCGACAGATGTTTTTC | CACDTVLGDTSNSSWDTRQMFF
TRDJ1 | - | TRDV2 | TRDD3 | TGTGCCTGTGACACCGTGGCCACTGGGGGATACACCGATCCTAAACTCATCTTT | CACDTVATGGYTDPKLIF
TRDJ3 | many | TRDV2 | TRDD3 | TGTGCCTGTGACCCTCCCTCGTTAACTGGGGGGACTAACTCCTGGGACACCCGACAGATGTTTTTC | CACDPPSLTGGTNSWDTRQMFF
TRDJ1 | many | TRDV2 | - | TGTGCCTGTGACACTATCGGGGGGGAAACTGCCTACACCGATAAACTCATCTTT | CACDTIGGETAYTDKLIF
TRDJ1 | medium-sized | TRDV2 | TRDD3 | TGTGCCTGTGACACGGTACTGGGGGCTAAGTACACCGATAAACTCATCTTT | CACDTVLGAKYTDKLIF
TRDJ1 | - | TRDV2 | TRDD3 | TGTGCCTGTGACACTCTGGGGGGCGCCATCGATAAACTCATCTTT | CACDTLGGAIDKLIF
TRDJ1 | many | TRDV2 | TRDD3 | TGTGCCTGTGACCCCCTCGAACTGGGGGATGCCTACACCGATAAACTCATCTTT | CACDPLELGDAYTDKLIF
TRDJ3 | many | TRDV2 | - | TGTGCCTGTGACACCCTGGGATCCTGGGACACCCGACAGATGTTTTTC | CACDTLGSWDTRQMFF
TRDJ3 | few | TRDV2 | - | TGTGCCTGTGACACCCTCGGGGGCTCTACACACTCCTGGGACACCCGACAGATGTTTTTC | CACDTLGGSTHSWDTRQMFF
TRDJ1 | medium-sized | TRDV2 | - | TGTGCCTGTTCCTCCTTACTGGGCCCATCCGATGGACTCATCTTT | CACSSLLGPSDGLIF
TRDJ1 | medium-sized | TRDV2 | TRDD3 | TGTGCCTGTGACGGGCTTTCTGGGGGATACACCGATAAACTCATCTTT | CACDGLSGGYTDKLIF
TRDJ3 | few | TRDV2 | TRDD3 | TGTGCCTGTGACACCTCCTGGGGATACCCCAGCTACTGGGACACCCGACAGATGTTTTTC | CACDTSWGYPSYWDTRQMFF
TRDJ1 | medium-sized | TRDV2 | TRDD3 | TGTGCCTGTGACAACTGGGGGCCGGAAAATAAACTCATCTTT | CACDNWGPENKLIF
TRDJ1 | few | TRDV2 | TRDD3 | TGTGCCTGTGACCCGCTGGGGGATACGCGCACCGATAAACTCATCTTT | CACDPLGDTRTDKLIF
TRDJ1 | medium-sized | TRDV2 | TRDD3 | TGTGCCTGTGACGAGCTGGGGGATACAGGCGATAAACTCATCTTT | CACDELGDTGDKLIF
TRDJ1 | many | TRDV2 | TRDD3 | TGTGCCTGTGACAAGATGCCGCAACCCCATACTGGGGGACGAGGAGACGATAAACTCATCTTT | CACDKMPQPHTGGRGDDKLIF
TRDJ1 | many | TRDV2 | - | TGTGCCTGTGACACCGTGGGGCTCCCCGTGGGCACCGATAAACTCATCTTT | CACDTVGLPVGTDKLIF
TRDJ1 | large | TRDV2 | TRDD3 | TGTGCCTGTGACCCCCTACTGGGGGATACGGGATCCGATAAACTCATCTTT | CACDPLLGDTGSDKLIF
TRDJ1 | - | TRDV2 | TRDD3 | TGTGCCTGTGACGGGGTGGGGGATGGTCACACCGATAAACTCATCTTT | CACDGVGDGHTDKLIF
TRDJ1 | medium-sized | TRDV2 | TRDD3 | TGTGCCTGTGATCCTGTACTGGGGGATACGCGGGACACCGATAAACTCATCTTT | CACDPVLGDTRDTDKLIF
TRDJ1 | many | TRDV2 | - | TGTGCCTGTGACTTCCTTCGGGGATCGGCTGACACCGATAAACTCATCTTT | CACDFLRGSADTDKLIF
TRDJ1 | many | TRDV2 | TRDD3 | TGTGCCTGTGACACCCTTAGACGACTGGGGGATACTCGCAGGCACACCGATAAACTCATCTTT | CACDTLRRLGDTRRHTDKLIF
TRDJ1 | large | TRDV2 | TRDD3 | TGTGCCTGTGACATGGTACTGGGGGAATCCTACACCGATAAACTCATCTTT | CACDMVLGESYTDKLIF
TRDJ1 | many | TRDV2 | TRDD3 | TGTGCCTGTGACAAAGTTGGGGGACCCTCGTACACCGATAAACTCATCTTT | CACDKVGGPSYTDKLIF
TRDJ1 | many | TRDV2 | - | TGTGCCTGTGACACCGTCCTACGCCAACCTTGGGGACACAAGGGAGTATGGGACACCGATAAACTCATCTTT | CACDTVLRQPWGHKGVWDTDKLIF
TRDJ1 | many | TRDV2 | TRDD3 | TGTGCCTGTGACCCTCTACTGGGGAACACCGATAAACTCATCTTT | CACDPLLGNTDKLIF
TRDJ3 | many | TRDV2 | TRDD3 | TGTGCCTGTGACACCGCTACTGGGGGATACACGAGCTCCTGGGACACCCGACAGATGTTTTTC | CACDTATGGYTSSWDTRQMFF